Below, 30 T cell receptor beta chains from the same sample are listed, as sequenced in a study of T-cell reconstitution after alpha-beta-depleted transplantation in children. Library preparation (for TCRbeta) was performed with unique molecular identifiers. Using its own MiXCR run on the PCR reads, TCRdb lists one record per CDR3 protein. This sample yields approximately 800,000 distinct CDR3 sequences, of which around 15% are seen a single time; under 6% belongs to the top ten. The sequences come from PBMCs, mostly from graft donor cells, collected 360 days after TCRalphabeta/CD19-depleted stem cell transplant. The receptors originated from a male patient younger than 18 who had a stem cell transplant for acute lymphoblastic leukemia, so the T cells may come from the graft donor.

The CDR3 DNA is TGCGCCAGCAGCCAAGACAGGGATGATACGCAGTATTTT. It is translated as CASSQDRDDTQYF. The chain employs TRBV5-1 and TRBJ2-3, with 7 positions matching TRBD1. CDR1 is SGHRS and CDR2 is YFSETQ in the germline V gene. With 4 bases clipped from V and 6 bases from J, the junction kept 5 bases outside the gene matches. The CDR3 spans 13 residues.

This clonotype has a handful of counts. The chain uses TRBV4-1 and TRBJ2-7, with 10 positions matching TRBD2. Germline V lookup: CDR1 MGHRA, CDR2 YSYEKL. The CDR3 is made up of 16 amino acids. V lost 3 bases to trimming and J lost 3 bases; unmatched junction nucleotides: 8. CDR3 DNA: TGCGCCAGCAGCCAGCCGTCTAGCGGGAGTGACTACGAGCAGTACTTC. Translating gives CASSQPSSGSDYEQYF.

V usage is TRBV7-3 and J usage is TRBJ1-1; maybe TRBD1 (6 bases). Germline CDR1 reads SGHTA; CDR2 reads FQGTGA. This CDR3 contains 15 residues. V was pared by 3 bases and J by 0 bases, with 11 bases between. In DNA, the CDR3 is TGTGCCAGCAGCTTTGGGACATACATGAACACTGAAGCTTTCTTT. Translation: CASSFGTYMNTEAFF.

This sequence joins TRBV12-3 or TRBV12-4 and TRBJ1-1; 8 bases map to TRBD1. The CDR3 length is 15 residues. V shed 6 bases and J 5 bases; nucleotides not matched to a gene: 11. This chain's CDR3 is CASSRPGGVGTEAFF. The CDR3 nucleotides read TGTGCCAGCAGCCGACCAGGGGGCGTGGGGACTGAAGCTTTCTTT.

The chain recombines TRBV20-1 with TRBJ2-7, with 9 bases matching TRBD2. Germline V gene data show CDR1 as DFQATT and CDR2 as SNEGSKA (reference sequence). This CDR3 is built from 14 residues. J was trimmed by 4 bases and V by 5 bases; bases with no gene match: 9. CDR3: CSAPSAGGPYEQYF. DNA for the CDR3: TGCAGTGCTCCCTCGGCGGGAGGGCCGTACGAGCAGTACTTC.

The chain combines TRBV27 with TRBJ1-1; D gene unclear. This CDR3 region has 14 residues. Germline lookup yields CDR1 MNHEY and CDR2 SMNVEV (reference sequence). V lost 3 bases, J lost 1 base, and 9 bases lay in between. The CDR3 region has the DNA TGTGCCAGCAGTTTCGCTACACAGAACACTGAAGCTTTCTTT. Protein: CASSFATQNTEAFF.

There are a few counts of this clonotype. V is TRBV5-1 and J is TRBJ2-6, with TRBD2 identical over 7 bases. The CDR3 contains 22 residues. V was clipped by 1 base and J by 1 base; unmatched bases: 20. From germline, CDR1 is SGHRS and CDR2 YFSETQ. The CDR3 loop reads CASSLLGLEGGSLSSGANVLTF. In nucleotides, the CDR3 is TGCGCCAGCAGCTTGTTGGGCCTAGAGGGAGGGAGCCTTTCGTCTGGGGCCAACGTCCTGACTTTC.

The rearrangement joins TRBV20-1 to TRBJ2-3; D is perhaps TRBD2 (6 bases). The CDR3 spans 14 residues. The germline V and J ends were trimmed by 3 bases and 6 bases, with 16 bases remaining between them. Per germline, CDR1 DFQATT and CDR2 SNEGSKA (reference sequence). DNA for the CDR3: TGCAGTGCTAGGGGGGTAGGGAGGAGTGATACGCAGTATTTT. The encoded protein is CSARGVGRSDTQYF.

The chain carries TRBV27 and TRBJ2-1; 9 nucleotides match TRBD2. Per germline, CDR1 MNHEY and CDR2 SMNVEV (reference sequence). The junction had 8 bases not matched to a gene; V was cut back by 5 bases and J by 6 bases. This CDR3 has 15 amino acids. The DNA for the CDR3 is TGTGCCAGCAGTCGCTGGCTAGCGGGAAGCAATGAGCAGTTCTTC. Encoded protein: CASSRWLAGSNEQFF.

CDR3 nucleotides: TGCGCCAGCGAGCGGGGATCGAACACCGGGGAGCTGTTTTTT. Translated: CASERGSNTGELFF. The rearrangement joins TRBV5-1 to TRBJ2-2, with TRBD2 identical over 7 bases. The germline CDR1 and CDR2 sequences are SGHRS and YFSETQ. This CDR3 is 14 amino acids long. The junction had 3 bases not matched to a gene; V was cut back by 7 bases and J by 0 bases.

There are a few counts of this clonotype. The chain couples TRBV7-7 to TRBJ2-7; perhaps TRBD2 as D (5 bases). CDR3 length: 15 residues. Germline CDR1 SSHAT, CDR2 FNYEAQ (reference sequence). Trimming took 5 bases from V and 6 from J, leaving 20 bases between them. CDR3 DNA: TGTGCCAGCAGCGAGAGGACTGTTCCTCCCTCCGAGCAGTACTTC. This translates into CASSERTVPPSEQYF.

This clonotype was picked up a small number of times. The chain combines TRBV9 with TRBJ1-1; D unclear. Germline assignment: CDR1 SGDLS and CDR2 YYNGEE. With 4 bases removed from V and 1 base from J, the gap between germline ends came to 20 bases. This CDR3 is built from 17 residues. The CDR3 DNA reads TGTGCCAGCAGCCCTCCAGGAGGGAGAGTGGGGAACACTGAAGCTTTCTTT. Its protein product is CASSPPGGRVGNTEAFF.

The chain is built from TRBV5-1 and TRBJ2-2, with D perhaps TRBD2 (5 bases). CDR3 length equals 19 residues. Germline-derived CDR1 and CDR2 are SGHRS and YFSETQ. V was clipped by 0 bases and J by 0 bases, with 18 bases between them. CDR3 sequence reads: CASSLEAGLPSSNTGELFF. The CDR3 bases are TGCGCCAGCAGCTTGGAGGCGGGTCTCCCTTCTTCGAACACCGGGGAGCTGTTTTTT.

This CDR3 is CASSQVSLRGASRETQYF. The CDR3 DNA reads TGCGCCAGCAGCCAAGTGTCCCTCAGGGGGGCCTCACGAGAGACCCAGTACTTC. V is TRBV4-1 and J is TRBJ2-5, with D perhaps TRBD1 (7 bases). V was shortened by 1 base and J by 4 bases, with 22 bases between the two germline ends. This CDR3 contains 18 residues. CDR1 and CDR2 from the germline V gene are MGHRA and YSYEKL.

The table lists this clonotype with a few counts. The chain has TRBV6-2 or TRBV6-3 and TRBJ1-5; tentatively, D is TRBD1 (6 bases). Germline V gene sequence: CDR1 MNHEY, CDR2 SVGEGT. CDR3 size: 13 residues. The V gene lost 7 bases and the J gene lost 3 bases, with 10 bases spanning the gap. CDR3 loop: CASNTGTNQPQHF. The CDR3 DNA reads TGTGCCAGCAACACAGGGACCAATCAGCCCCAGCATTTT.

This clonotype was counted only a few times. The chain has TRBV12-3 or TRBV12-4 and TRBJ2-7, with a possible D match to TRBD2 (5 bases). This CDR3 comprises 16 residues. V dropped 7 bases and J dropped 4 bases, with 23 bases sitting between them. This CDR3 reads CASIPDPGLGGYEQYF. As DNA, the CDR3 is TGTGCCAGCATTCCCGACCCCGGGCTAGGAGGTTACGAGCAGTACTTC.

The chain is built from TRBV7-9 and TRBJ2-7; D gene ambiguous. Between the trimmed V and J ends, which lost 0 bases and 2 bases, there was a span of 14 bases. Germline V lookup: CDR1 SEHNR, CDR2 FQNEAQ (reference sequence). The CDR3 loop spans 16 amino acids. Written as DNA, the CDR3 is TGTGCCAGCAGCTTAGCCATCACTAAGATACCCTACGAGCAGTACTTC. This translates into CASSLAITKIPYEQYF.

The CDR3 DNA reads as TGTGCCAGCTCACCACCCCGAGACAGGAAATCCTACGAGCAGTACTTC. Its protein product is CASSPPRDRKSYEQYF. V gene TRBV18 combines with J gene TRBJ2-7; D might be TRBD1 (6 bases). Trimming stripped 0 bases from V and 1 base from J, with 13 bases between. The germline V gene has CDR1 KGHSH and CDR2 LQKENI. The length of the CDR3 is 16 residues.

In nucleotides, the CDR3 is TGTGCCAGCAGACGGACTCTGCTCCAAGAGACCCAGTACTTC. Its protein is CASRRTLLQETQYF. The chain is built from TRBV6-1 and TRBJ2-5; a possible D gene is TRBD2 (5 bases). This CDR3 contains 14 residues. Germline CDR1 is MNHNS and CDR2 is SASEGT. V was cut by 6 bases and J by 1 base, with 12 bases left in between.

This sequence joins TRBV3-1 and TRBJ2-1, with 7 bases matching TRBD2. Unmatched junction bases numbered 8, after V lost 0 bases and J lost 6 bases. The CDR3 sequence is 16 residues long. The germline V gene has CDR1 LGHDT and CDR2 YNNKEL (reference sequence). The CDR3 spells CASSQDREDWTNEQFF. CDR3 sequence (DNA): TGTGCCAGCAGCCAAGACCGGGAGGACTGGACCAATGAGCAGTTCTTC.

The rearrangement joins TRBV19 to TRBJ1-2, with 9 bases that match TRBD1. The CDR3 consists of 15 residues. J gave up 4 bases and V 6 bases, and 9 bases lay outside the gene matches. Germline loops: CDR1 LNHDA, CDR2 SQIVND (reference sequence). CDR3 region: CASSTGTGRIYGYTF. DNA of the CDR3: TGTGCCAGTAGCACTGGGACAGGGAGAATCTATGGCTACACCTTC.

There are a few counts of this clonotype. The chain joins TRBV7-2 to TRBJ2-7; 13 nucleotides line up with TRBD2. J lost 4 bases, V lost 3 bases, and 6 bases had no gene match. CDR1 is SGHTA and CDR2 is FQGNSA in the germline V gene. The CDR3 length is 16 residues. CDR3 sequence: CASSLGLAGPLYEQYF. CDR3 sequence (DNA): TGTGCCAGCAGCTTGGGACTAGCGGGGCCCCTGTACGAGCAGTACTTC.

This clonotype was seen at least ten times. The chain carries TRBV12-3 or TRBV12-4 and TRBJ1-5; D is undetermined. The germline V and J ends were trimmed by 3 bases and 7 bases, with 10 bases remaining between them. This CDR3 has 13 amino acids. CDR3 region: CASSFEAWQPQHF. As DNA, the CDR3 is TGTGCCAGCAGTTTTGAGGCATGGCAGCCCCAGCATTTT.

In DNA, the CDR3 is TGCAGCCACCCGGGACTAGCCCTCCGAGAGCAGTTCTTC. Amino acid sequence: CSHPGLALREQFF. V and J are TRBV29-1 and TRBJ2-1; 9 bases match TRBD2. V was clipped by 8 bases and J by 10 bases; unmatched bases: 12. This CDR3 is 13 amino acids long. Germline loops: CDR1 SQVTM, CDR2 ANQGSEA.

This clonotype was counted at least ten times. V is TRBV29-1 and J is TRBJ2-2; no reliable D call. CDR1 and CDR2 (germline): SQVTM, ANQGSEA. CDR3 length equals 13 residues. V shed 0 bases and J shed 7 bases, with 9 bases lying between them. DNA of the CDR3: TGCAGCGTTGAAGATCAATGGCGCGGGGAGCTGTTTTTT. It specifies CSVEDQWRGELFF.

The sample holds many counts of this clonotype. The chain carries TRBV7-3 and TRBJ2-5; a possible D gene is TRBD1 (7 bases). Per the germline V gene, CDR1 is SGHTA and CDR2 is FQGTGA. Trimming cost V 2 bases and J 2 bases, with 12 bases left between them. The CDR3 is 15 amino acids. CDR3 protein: CASSLGGTVQETQYF. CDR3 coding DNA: TGTGCCAGCAGCTTAGGCGGGACAGTACAAGAGACCCAGTACTTC.

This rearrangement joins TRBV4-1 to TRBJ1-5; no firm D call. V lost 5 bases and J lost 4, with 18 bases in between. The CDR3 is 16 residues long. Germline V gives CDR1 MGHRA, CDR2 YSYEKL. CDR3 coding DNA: TGCGCCAGCAGCAAAACGGGGTTAGGAGGGAATCAGCCCCAGCATTTT. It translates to CASSKTGLGGNQPQHF.

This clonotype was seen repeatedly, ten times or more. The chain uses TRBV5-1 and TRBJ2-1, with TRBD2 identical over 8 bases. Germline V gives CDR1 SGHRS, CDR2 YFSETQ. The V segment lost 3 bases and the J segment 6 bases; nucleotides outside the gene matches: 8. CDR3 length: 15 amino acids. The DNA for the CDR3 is TGCGCCAGCAGCTCAAGGACTAGCTTTGGCAATGAGCAGTTCTTC. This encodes CASSSRTSFGNEQFF.

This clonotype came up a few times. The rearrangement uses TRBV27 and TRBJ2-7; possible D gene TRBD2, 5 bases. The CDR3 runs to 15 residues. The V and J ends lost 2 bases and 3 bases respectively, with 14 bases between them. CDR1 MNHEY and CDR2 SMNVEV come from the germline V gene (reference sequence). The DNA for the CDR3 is TGTGCCAGCAGTTTAGCGGGCCTAGGTTACTACGAGCAGTACTTC. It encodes CASSLAGLGYYEQYF.

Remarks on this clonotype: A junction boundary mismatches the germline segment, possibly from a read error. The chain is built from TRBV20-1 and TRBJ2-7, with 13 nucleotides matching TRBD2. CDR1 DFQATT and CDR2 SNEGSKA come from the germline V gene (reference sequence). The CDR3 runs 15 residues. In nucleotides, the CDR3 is TGCTGTGCCGGGACTAGCGGGGAGGCGGCCTACGAGCAGTACTTC. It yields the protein CCAGTSGEAAYEQYF.